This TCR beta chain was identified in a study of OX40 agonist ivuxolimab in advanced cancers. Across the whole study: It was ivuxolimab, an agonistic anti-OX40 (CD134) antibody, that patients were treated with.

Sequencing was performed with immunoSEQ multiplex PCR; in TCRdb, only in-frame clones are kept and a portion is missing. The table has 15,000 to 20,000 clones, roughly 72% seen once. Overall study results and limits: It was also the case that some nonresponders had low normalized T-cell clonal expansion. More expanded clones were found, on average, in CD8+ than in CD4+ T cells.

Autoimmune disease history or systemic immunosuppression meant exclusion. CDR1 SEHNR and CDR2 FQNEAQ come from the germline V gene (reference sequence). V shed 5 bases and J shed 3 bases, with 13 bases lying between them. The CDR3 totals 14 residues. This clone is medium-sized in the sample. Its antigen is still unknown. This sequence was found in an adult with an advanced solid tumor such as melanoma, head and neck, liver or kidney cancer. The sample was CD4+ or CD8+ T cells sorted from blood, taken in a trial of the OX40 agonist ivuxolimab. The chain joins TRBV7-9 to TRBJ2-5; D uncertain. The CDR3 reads CASSPEVGEETQYF. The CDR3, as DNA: TGTGCCAGCAGCCCAGAGGTAGGAGAAGAGACCCAGTACTTC.